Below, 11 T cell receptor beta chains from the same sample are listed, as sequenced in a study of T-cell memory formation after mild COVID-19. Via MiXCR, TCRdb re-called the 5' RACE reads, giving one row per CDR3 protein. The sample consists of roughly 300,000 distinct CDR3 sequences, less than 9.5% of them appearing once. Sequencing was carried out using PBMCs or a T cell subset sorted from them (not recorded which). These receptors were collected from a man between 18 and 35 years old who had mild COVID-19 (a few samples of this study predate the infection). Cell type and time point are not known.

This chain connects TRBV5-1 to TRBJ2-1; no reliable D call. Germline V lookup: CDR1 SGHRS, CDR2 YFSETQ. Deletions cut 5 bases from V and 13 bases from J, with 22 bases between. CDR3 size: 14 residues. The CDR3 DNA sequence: TGCGCCAGCAGGGAAAGAGCAGGCTCCGAGGTTCAGTTCTTC. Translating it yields CASRERAGSEVQFF.

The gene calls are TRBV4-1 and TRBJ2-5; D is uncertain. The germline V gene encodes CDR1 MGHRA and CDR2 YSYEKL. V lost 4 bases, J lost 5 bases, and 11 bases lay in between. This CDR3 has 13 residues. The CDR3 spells CASSRPAGETQYF. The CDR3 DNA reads TGCGCCAGCAGCCGCCCTGCCGGGGAGACCCAGTACTTC.

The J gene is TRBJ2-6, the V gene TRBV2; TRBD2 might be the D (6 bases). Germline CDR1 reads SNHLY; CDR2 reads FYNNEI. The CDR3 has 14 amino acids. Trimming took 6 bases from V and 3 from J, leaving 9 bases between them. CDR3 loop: CASRTRGGANVLTF. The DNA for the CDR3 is TGTGCCAGCAGGACTAGGGGTGGGGCCAACGTCCTGACTTTC.

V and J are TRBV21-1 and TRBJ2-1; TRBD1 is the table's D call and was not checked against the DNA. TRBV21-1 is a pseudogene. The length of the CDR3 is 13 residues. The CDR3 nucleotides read TGTGCCAGCACCCTAAGGGGGCCCAATGAGCAGTTCTTC. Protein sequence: CASTLRGPNEQFF.

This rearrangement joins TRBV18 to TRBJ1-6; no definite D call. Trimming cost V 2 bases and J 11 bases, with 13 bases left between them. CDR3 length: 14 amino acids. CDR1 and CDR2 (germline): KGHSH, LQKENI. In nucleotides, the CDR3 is TGTGCCAGCTCACCAGGGGAAGCCCAGCCACCCCTCCACTTT. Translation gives CASSPGEAQPPLHF.

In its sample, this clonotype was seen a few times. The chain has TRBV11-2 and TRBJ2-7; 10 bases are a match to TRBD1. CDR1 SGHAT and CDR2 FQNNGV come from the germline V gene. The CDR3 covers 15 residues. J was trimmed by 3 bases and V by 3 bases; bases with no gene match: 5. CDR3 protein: CASSFSGTGDYEQYF. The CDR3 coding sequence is TGTGCCAGCAGCTTCTCCGGGACAGGGGACTACGAGCAGTACTTC.

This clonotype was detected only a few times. In DNA, the CDR3 is TGCAGTGCTAGACTGACAGGGGCGCAGTATAGCAATCAGCCCCAGCATTTT. It specifies CSARLTGAQYSNQPQHF. This chain connects TRBV20-1 to TRBJ1-5, with 8 nucleotides matching TRBD1. J was trimmed by 0 bases and V by 2 bases; bases with no gene match: 9. The CDR3 is 17 amino acids. Germline V gene lookup returns CDR1 DFQATT and CDR2 SNEGSKA (reference sequence).

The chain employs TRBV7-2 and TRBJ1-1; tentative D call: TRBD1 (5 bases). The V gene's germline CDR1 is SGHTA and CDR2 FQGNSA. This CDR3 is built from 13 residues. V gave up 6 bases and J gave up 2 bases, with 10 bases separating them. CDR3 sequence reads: CASRYDRNTEAFF. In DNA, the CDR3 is TGTGCCAGCAGGTACGACAGAAACACTGAAGCTTTCTTT.

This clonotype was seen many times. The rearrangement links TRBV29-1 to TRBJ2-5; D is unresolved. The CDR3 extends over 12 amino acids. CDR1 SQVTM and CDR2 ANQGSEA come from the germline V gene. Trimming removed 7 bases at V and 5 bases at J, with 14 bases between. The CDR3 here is CSATSPWETQYF. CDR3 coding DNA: TGCAGCGCCACGAGCCCCTGGGAGACCCAGTACTTC. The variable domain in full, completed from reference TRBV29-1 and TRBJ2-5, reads SAVISQKPSRDICQRGTSLTIQCQVDSQVTMMFWYRQQPGQSLTLIATANQGSEATYESGFVIDKFPISRPNLTFSTLTVSNMSPEDSSIYLCSATSPWETQYFGPGTRLLVL.

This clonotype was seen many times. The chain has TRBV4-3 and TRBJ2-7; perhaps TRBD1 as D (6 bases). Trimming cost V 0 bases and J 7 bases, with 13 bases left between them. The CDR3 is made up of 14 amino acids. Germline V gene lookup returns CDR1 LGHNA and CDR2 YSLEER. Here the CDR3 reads CASSQDLGAREQYF. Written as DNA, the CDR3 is TGCGCCAGCAGCCAAGATTTGGGGGCGCGGGAGCAGTACTTC.

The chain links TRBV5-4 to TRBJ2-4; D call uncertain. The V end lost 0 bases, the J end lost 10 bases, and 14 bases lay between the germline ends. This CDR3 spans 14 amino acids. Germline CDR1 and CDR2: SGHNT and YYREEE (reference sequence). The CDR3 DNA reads TGTGCCAGCAGCTTGGCCGAGAATGCTTTAATTCAGTACTTC. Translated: CASSLAENALIQYF.